This note documents a single T cell receptor (beta chain) sequence. Seattle enrolled patients during active infection and tracked them longitudinally. This sample was included in a study of blood T cell repertoires in COVID-19. Turning to the study itself: Donors in the United States, Italy and Spain gave samples during acute or convalescent COVID-19. From T cells, B-cell-depleted T cells, or PBMCs came the material, which was cDNA or gDNA.

As originally analysed: How many nucleated cells were present was estimated from reference gene primer amplification. The table came from immunoSEQ multiplex PCR; TCRdb's copy has only in-frame clones and leaves some out. V, J and clone size derive from that table, while D and trimming were established from the DNA sequence. Of some 48,000 clones listed, 85% to 90% are singletons. The J segment lost 5 bases and the V segment lost 2 bases, leaving 6 bases of the junction unmatched. Germline V CDR1 and CDR2: SGHRS, YFSETQ. This CDR3 has 15 residues. The receptor's source is a woman at least 80 years old with COVID-19, enrolled during active disease. The chain recombines TRBV5-1 with TRBJ2-3; the match to TRBD1 covers 9 bases. Input material: peripheral blood. The DNA for the CDR3 is TGCGCCAGCAGCTTCGGGGACAGGGATCAAGATACGCAGTATTTT. It specifies CASSFGDRDQDTQYF.